Here is one T cell receptor (beta chain) with its context. Its antigen remains unidentified. The sample originates from a study of T cell responses to AZD1222 COVID-19 vaccine. The V gene end was trimmed by 5 bases and the J gene end by 5 bases; junction bases not matched to a gene: 7. The CDR3 loop spans 15 amino acids. Germline CDR1 reads ENHRY; CDR2 reads SYGVKD. General study results and limits: Compared with day 0, the breadth and depth of the Spike-specific TCR repertoire rose significantly after two doses of AZD1222. Regions left unmutated in variants are reportedly the target of nearly half of spike-specific TCRs. None of the repertoires were sampled until the peak T cell response had passed.

The method was immunoSEQ multiplex PCR; TCRdb's version includes in-frame clones alone and lacks a portion of them. This table has around 120,000 clones, over 75% appearing once. The clonotype originates from an adult in good health. Sequencing was performed on peripheral blood, taken on day 0 of AZD1222 vaccination. The chain carries TRBV10-3 and TRBJ2-5, with 11 bases fitting TRBD1. In DNA, the CDR3 is TGTGCCATCAGTTCGGACAGGGGGCTGCGGGAGACCCAGTACTTC. As protein: CAISSDRGLRETQYF.